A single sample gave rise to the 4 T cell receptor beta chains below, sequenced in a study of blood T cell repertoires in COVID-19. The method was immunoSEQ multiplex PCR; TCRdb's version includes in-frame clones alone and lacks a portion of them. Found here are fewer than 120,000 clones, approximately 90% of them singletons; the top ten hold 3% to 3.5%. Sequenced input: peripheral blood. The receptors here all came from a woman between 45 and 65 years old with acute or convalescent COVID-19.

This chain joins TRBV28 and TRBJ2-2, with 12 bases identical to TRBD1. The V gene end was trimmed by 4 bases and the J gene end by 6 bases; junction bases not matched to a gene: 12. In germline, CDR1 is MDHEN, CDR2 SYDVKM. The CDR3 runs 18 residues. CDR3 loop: CASSSPLPRDRGPGELFF. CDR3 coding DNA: TGTGCCAGCAGTTCCCCTCTCCCCCGGGACAGGGGGCCCGGGGAGCTGTTTTTT. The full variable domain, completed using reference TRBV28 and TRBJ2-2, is DVKVTQSSRYLVKRTGEKVFLECVQDMDHENMFWYRQDPGLGLRLIYFSYDVKMKEKGDIPEGYSVSREKKERFSLILESASTNQTSMYLCASSSPLPRDRGPGELFFGEGSRLTVL.

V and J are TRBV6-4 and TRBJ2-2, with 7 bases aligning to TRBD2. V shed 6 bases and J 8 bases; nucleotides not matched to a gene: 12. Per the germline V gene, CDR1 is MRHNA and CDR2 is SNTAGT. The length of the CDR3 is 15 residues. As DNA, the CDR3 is TGTGCCAGCAGCGCCGGGACTACCGCGGGTGGGGAGCTGTTTTTT. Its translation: CASSAGTTAGGELFF.

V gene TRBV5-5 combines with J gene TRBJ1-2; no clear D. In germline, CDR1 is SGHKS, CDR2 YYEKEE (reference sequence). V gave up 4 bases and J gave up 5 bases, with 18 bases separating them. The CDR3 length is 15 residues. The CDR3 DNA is TGTGCCAGCAGCCCTGATAGGCCAGCCAGGTATGGCTACACCTTC. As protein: CASSPDRPARYGYTF. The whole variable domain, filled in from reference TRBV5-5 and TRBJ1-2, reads DAGVTQSPTHLIKTRGQQVTLRCSPISGHKSVSWYQQVLGQGPQFIFQYYEKEERGRGNFPDRFSARQFPNYSSELNVNALLLGDSALYLCASSPDRPARYGYTFGSGTRLTVV.

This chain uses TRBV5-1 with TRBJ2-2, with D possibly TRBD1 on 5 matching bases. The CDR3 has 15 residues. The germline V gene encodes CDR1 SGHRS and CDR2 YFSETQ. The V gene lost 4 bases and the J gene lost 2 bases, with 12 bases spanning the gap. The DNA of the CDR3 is TGCGCCAGCAGCCTTACGACAGCAAACACCGGGGAGCTGTTTTTT. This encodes CASSLTTANTGELFF.